This record concerns one TCR beta chain sequence. Its antigen is not identified. The PCR employed 60 Vbeta primers together with 13 Jbeta primers. This table comes from immunoSEQ multiplex PCR, and its TCRdb copy is limited to in-frame clones, with some not included. Among some 120,000 clones, more than 60% were seen once, and the ten largest hold less than 9.5%. The sample comes from a study of cytomegalovirus exposure and HLA in healthy donors. Background on the study: There were around 100 million unique TCR beta sequences, drawn from about 200 million T cells, in an earlier analysis.

Points from the study as a whole: Among the sequence variants, a highly shared cluster was likely an artifact of sequencing. Earlier analysis looked at TCR beta V segments, and most were productive about 90% or about 30% of the time.

Per the germline V gene, CDR1 is LGHNA and CDR2 is YNFKEQ. The length of the CDR3 is 15 residues. V shed 0 bases and J shed 5 bases, with 13 bases lying between them. This TCR was recovered from a woman aged 45-65 years in good health and CMV-seropositive. Sequencing was done on a sample of PBMCs. The V and J genes are TRBV4-2 and TRBJ1-1; D is uncertain. CDR3 sequence reads: CASSQEYSDTTEAFF. DNA for the CDR3: TGTGCCAGCAGCCAAGAATACTCAGACACGACTGAAGCTTTCTTT.